This T cell receptor beta chain was sequenced for a study of control samples from healthy donors and cancer patients. Method: immunoSEQ multiplex PCR; TCRdb's copy keeps in-frame clones and lacks some. The data contain 130,000 or so clones, around 94% of them singletons. This clone appeared a single time. Sequencing input: PBMCs. The TCR comes from a man in his sixties with colorectal cancer.

The CDR3 coding sequence is TGTGCCAGCAGCTTAGACCGGACTAGTGGGAACGCCCAGTACTTC. Residues: CASSLDRTSGNAQYF. V and J are TRBV7-2 and TRBJ2-5, with 7 bases matching TRBD2. The germline CDR1 and CDR2 sequences are SGHTA and FQGNSA. This CDR3 contains 15 residues. After removal of 1 base from V and 9 bases from J, the junction contained 11 bases not matched to a gene.